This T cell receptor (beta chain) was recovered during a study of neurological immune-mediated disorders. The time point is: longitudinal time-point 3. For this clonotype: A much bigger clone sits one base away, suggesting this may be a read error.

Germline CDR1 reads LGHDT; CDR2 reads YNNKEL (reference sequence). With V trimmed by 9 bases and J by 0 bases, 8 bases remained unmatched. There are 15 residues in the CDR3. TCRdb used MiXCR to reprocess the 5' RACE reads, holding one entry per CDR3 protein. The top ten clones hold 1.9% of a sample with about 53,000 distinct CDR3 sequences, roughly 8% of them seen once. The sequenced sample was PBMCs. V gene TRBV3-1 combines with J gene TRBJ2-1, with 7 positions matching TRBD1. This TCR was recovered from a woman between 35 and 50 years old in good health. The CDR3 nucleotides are TGTGCCAGAAGCAGACAGGGTCGCTCCTACAATGAGCAGTTCTTC. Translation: CARSRQGRSYNEQFF.